These T cell receptor beta chains were read from a single sample in a study of cytomegalovirus exposure and HLA in healthy donors. This table comes from immunoSEQ multiplex PCR, and its TCRdb copy is limited to in-frame clones, with some not included. The sample consists of about 160,000 clones, around 76% of them appearing once. Source material: PBMCs. All receptors come from a female donor in good health and CMV-seronegative. Both conserved end residues are part of each CDR3.

CASSRDSANTGELFF | TRBJ2-2 | TRBV7-7
CASSLRTSPPYGYTF | TRBJ1-2 | TRBV5-1
CASSLGRGGGYTF | TRBJ1-2 | TRBV7-2
CASSQVRGSSNQPQHF | TRBJ1-5 | TRBV4-2
CASSVGGQYTEAFF | TRBJ1-1 | TRBV9
CASSVYRAEAFF | TRBJ1-1 | TRBV5-6
CASSQGIGRGRHEQFF | TRBJ2-1 | TRBV4-1
CASSIVPGGSYEQYF | TRBJ2-7 | TRBV19
CAISERGGSYEQYF | TRBJ2-7 | TRBV10-3
CAWSPAGTTIHSNQPQHF | TRBJ1-5 | TRBV30
CASSLGPSRSTDTQYF | TRBJ2-3 | TRBV5-1
CASSLGGDSGTQYF | TRBJ2-5 | TRBV7-3
CASSVLGRGTGELFF | TRBJ2-2 | TRBV9
CASSQTVNTEAFF | TRBJ1-1 | TRBV18
CASSDGFPGTASYEQYF | TRBJ2-7 | TRBV25-1
CASSLARFEGYTF | TRBJ1-2 | TRBV7-8
CASSFASGGPYNEQFF | TRBJ2-1 | TRBV6-5